This T cell receptor beta chain was obtained from a study of technical replicates of blood from a few donors. TCRdb keeps only in-frame clones here, not all; method: immunoSEQ multiplex PCR. The table shows approximately 69,000 clones, with about 90% occurring only once. Germline V gives CDR1 SGDLS, CDR2 YYNGEE. The junction had 1 base not matched to a gene; V was cut back by 0 bases and J by 3 bases. The CDR3 consists of 15 residues. Sequencing was carried out using PBMCs. The clonotype was recovered from a human donor in good health. Some clones in this sample may be carry-over from other donors' samples. This chain uses TRBV9 with TRBJ2-5, with 11 bases that match TRBD2. CDR3 sequence (DNA): TGTGCCAGCAGCGTAGGTAGCGGGGGGGAAGAGACCCAGTACTTC. Translation gives CASSVGSGGEETQYF.